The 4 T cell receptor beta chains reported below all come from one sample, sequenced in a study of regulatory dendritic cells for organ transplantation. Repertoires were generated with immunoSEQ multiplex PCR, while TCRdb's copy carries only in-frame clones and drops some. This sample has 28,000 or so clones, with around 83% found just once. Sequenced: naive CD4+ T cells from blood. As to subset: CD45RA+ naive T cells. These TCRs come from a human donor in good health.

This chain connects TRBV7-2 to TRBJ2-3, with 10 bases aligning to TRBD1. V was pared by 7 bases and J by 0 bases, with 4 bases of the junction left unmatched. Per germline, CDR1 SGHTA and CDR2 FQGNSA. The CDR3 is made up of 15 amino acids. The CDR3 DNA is TGTGCCAGCAACCAGGGACAGGGGAGCACAGATACGCAGTATTTT. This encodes CASNQGQGSTDTQYF.

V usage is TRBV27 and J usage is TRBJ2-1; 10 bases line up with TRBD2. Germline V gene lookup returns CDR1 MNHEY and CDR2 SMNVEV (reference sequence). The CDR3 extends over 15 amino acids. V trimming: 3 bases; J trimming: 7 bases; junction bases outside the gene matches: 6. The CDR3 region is CASSFERGGRNEQFF. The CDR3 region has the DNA TGTGCCAGCAGTTTTGAGCGGGGGGGCCGGAATGAGCAGTTCTTC.

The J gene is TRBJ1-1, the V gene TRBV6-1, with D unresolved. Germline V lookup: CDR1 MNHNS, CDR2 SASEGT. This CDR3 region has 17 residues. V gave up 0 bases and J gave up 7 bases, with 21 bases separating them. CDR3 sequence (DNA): TGTGCCAGCAGTGAAGCAGATAGCCGGAGGGCAGGCAGTGAAGCTTTCTTT. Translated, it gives CASSEADSRRAGSEAFF.

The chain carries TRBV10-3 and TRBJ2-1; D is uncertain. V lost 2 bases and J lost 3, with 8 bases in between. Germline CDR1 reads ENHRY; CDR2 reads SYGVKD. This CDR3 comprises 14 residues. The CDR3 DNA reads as TGTGCCATCAGTGAGGCAGTCAGCTACAATGAGCAGTTCTTC. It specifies CAISEAVSYNEQFF.